This TCR beta chain stems from a study of regulatory T cells in long-lasting Graves disease. This clonotype was picked up many times. Relying on iRepertoire HTBI primers and Arm-PCR of CDR3 regions, the team built TCR beta libraries. From the multiplex PCR reads, TCRdb called clonotypes with MiXCR, one entry per CDR3 protein. The sample lists 550,000 or so distinct CDR3 sequences; 12% were seen once. The CDR3 spans 14 residues. V was shortened by 5 bases and J by 4 bases, with 12 bases between the two germline ends. Germline V CDR1 and CDR2: LGHDT, YNNKEL (reference sequence). The sample's time point: newly diagnosed GD, antithyroid drugs for less than 3 months. PBMC-derived RNA was used for the TCR library. Separately, the same data were catalogued under a study of T cells in Graves' hyperthyroidism and ophthalmopathy. That report adds: Graves' hyperthyroidism was deemed stable given no ophthalmopathy progression within 18 months. Diagnostic assessment was based on clinical symptoms, serum thyroxine and TRAb, thyroid ultrasound and orbital computed tomography. Blood also contained most expanded thyroid clonotypes above 0.001.

The V and J genes are TRBV3-1 and TRBJ2-1; perhaps D is TRBD1 or TRBD2 (5 bases each). This TCR was sampled from a woman in her twenties or thirties with Graves disease. The input for sequencing was peripheral blood mononuclear cells (PBMCs), taken at new diagnosis, from a patient treated with antithyroid drugs. The CDR3 DNA reads TGTGCCAGCAGCGCCGGGACCATATACAATGAGCAGTTCTTC. This translates into CASSAGTIYNEQFF.